One sample yielded the 7 T cell receptor beta chains listed below, sequenced in a study of T cells expressing NK-cell markers. Reprocessing the 5' RACE reads, TCRdb reports a single entry for every CDR3 protein and omits DNA. Recorded here are about 390,000 distinct CDR3 sequences; the top ten clones represent roughly a tenth. Input material: blood T cells: a sorted CD56 or NKG2C T cell subset, CD4+ or CD8+ T cells, or bulk PBMC T cells (not recorded which). These receptors all stem from a woman in her forties or fifties in good health.

The rearrangement joins TRBV27 to TRBJ2-1; the D gene TCRdb calls, TRBD2, cannot be checked with no DNA. Germline-derived CDR1 and CDR2 are MNHEY and SMNVEV (reference sequence). The CDR3 runs 17 residues. This CDR3 is CASSPVLLARALNEQFF.

V usage is TRBV20-1 and J usage is TRBJ1-4. CDR3 size: 13 residues. Looked up from germline, CDR1 is DFQATT and CDR2 is SNEGSKA (reference sequence). CDR3: CSARGGENEKLFF.

The V and J genes are TRBV5-1 and TRBJ2-1; the D call from TCRdb, TRBD2, cannot be confirmed without DNA. There are 14 residues in the CDR3. Germline CDR1 and CDR2: SGHRS and YFSETQ. CDR3 in amino acids: CASCLAGVFDEQFF.

This sequence joins TRBV18 and TRBJ2-1. The germline CDR1 and CDR2 sequences are KGHSH and LQKENI. The CDR3 has 16 amino acids. The CDR3 spells CASSLSAGGPENEQFF.

The genes are TRBV20-1 and TRBJ2-1; TCRdb proposes TRBD1, but this gene call is untestable without DNA. Germline CDR1 reads DFQATT; CDR2 reads SNEGSKA (reference sequence). The length of the CDR3 is 16 residues. The CDR3 sequence: CSARDLNRESYNEQFF.

The rearrangement links TRBV15 to TRBJ1-5. Germline lookup yields CDR1 LNHNV and CDR2 YYDKDF (reference sequence). The CDR3 consists of 13 residues. The CDR3 reads CATSRGSNQPQHF.

The rearrangement joins TRBV11-2 to TRBJ2-3. The CDR3 runs to 12 residues. Germline V gene sequence: CDR1 SGHAT, CDR2 FQNNGV. The CDR3 here is CASSLVANTQYF.